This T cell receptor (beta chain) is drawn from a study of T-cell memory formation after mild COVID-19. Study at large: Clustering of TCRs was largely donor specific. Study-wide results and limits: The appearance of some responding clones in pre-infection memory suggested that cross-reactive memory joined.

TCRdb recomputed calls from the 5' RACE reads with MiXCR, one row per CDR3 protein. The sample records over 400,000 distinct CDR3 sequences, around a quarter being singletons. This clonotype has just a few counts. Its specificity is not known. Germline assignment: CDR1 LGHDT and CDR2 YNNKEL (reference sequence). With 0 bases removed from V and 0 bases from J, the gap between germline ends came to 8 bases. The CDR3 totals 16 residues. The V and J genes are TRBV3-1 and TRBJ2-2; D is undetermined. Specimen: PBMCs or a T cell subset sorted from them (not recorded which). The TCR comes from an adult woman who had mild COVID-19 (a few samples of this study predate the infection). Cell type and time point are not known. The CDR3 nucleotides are TGTGCCAGCAGCCAAGATGGAACAGCGAACACCGGGGAGCTGTTTTTT. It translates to CASSQDGTANTGELFF. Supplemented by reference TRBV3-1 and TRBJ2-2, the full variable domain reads DTAVSQTPKYLVTQMGNDKSIKCEQNLGHDTMYWYKQDSKKFLKIMFSYNNKELIINETVPNRFSPKSPDKAHLNLHINSLELGDSAVYFCASSQDGTANTGELFFGEGSRLTVL.